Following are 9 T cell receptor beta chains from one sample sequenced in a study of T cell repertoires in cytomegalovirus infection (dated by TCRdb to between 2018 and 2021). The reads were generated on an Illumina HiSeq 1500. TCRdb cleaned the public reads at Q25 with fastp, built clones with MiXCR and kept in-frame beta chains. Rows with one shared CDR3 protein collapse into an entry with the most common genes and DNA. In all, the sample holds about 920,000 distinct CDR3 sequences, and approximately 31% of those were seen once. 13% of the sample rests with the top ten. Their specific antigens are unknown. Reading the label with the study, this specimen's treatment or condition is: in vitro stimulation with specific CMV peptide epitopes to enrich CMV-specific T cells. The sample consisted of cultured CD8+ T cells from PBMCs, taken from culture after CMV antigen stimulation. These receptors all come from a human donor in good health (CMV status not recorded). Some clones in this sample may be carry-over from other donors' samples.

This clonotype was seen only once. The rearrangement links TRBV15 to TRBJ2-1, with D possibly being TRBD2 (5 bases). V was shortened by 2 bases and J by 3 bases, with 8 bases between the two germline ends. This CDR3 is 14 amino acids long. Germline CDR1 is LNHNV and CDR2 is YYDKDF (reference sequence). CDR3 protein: CATSRLAYYNEQFF. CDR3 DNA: TGTGCCACCAGCAGACTAGCCTACTACAATGAGCAGTTCTTC.

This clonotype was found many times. The CDR3 protein is CASSFGGSTGELFF. The CDR3 DNA sequence: TGTGCCAGCAGCTTTGGAGGGTCCACCGGGGAGCTGTTTTTT. The chain employs TRBV5-6 and TRBJ2-2, with D possibly TRBD2 on 6 matching bases. V lost 2 bases to trimming and J lost 4 bases, with 9 bases between them. The length of the CDR3 is 14 residues. Germline lookup yields CDR1 SGHDT and CDR2 YYEEEE.

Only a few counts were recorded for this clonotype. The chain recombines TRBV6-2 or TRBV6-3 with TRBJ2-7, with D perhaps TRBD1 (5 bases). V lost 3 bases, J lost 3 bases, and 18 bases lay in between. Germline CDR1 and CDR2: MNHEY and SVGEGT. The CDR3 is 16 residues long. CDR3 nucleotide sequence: TGTGCCAGCAGTTATGGCCGCAGGGCTGAATTCTACGAGCAGTACGTC. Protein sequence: CASSYGRRAEFYEQYV.

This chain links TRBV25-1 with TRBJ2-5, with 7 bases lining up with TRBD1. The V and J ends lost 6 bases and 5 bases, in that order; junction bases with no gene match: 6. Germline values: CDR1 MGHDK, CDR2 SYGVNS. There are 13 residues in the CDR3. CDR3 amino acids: CASRHRGGETQYF. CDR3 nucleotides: TGTGCCAGCAGGCACAGGGGTGGTGAGACCCAGTACTTC.

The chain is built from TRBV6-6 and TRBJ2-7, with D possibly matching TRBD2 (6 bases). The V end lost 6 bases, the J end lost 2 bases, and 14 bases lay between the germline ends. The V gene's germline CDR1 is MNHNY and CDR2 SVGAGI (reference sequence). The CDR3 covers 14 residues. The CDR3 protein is CASSKKGLTYEQYV. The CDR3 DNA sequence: TGTGCCAGCAGCAAAAAGGGACTGACCTACGAGCAGTACGTC.

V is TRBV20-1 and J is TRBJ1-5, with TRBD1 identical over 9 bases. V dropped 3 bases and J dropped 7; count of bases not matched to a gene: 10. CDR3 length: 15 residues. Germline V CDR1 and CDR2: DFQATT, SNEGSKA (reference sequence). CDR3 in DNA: TGCAGTGCTAGCGAGGACAGGGGTGTTATGCAGCCCCAGCATTTT. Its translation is CSASEDRGVMQPQHF.

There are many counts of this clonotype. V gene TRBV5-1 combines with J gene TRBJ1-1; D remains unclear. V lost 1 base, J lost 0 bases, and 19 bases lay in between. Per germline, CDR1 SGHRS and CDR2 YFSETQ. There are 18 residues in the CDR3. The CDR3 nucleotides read TGCGCCAGCAGCTTGAGTGGCAGGTCCATTGGGTTGAACACTGAAGCTTTCTTT. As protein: CASSLSGRSIGLNTEAFF.

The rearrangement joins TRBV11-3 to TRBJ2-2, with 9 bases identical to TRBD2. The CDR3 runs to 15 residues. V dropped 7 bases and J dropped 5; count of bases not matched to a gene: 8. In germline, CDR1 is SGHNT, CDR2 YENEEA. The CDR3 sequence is CASTRERGATGELFF. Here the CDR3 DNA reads TGTGCCAGCACAAGAGAGCGGGGGGCGACCGGGGAGCTGTTTTTT.

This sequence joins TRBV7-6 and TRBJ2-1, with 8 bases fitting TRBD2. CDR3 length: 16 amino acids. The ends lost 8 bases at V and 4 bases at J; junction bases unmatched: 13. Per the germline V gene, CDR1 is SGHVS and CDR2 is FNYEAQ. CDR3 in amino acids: CASHSRAGVNYNEQFF. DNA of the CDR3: TGTGCCAGCCACTCCAGAGCGGGGGTGAATTACAATGAGCAGTTCTTC.